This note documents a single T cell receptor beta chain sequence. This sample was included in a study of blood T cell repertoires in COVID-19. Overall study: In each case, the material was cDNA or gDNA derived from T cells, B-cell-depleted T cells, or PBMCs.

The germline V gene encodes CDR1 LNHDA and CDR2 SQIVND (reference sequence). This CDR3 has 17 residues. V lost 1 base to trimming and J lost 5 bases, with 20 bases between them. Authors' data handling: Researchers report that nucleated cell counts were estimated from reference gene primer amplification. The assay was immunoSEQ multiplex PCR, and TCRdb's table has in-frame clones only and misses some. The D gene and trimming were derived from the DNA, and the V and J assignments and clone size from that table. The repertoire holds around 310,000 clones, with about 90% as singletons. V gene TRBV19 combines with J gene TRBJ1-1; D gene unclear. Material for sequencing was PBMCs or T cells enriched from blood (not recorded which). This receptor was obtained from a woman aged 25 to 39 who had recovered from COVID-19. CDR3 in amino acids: CASSIVAAEKMRTEAFF. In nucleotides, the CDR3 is TGTGCCAGTAGTATAGTGGCAGCTGAAAAGATGAGGACTGAAGCTTTCTTT. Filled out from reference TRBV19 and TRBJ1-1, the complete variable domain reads DGGITQSPKYLFRKEGQNVTLSCEQNLNHDAMYWYRQDPGQGLRLIYYSQIVNDFQKGDIAEGYSVSREKKESFPLTVTSAQKNPTAFYLCASSIVAAEKMRTEAFFGQGTRLTVV.